This T cell receptor beta chain was recorded in a study of blood T cell repertoires in COVID-19. Per germline, CDR1 SEHNR and CDR2 FQNEAQ (reference sequence). This CDR3 contains 16 residues. V shed 0 bases and J shed 2 bases, with 8 bases lying between them. Assay: immunoSEQ multiplex PCR; the TCRdb copy retains only in-frame clones and omits some. This sample has about 300,000 clones, with 85% to 90% found just once. This clonotype originated in a woman between 50 and 59 years old with COVID-19, enrolled during active disease. Sample: peripheral blood. The V and J genes are TRBV7-9 and TRBJ2-6, with D perhaps matching TRBD1 (5 bases). This CDR3 is CASSLAATAGANVLTF. As DNA, the CDR3 is TGTGCCAGCAGCTTAGCGGCGACAGCTGGGGCCAACGTCCTGACTTTC.